This T cell receptor beta chain is from a study of cytomegalovirus exposure and HLA in healthy donors. On the study more broadly: The Caucasian-associated ancestry cluster held around 81% of 398 genotyped donors.

The PCR contained 60 Vbeta and 13 Jbeta primers. Assay used: immunoSEQ multiplex PCR; TCRdb lists only in-frame clones, some missing. The sample includes around 200,000 clones, over 70% of them seen just once. Of note for this clone: The junction and the germline gene differ at one end; a read error may be behind it.

Looked up from germline, CDR1 is SGHRS and CDR2 is YFSETQ. This CDR3 region has 14 residues. The receptor was isolated from a woman in her sixties or seventies in good health and CMV-seropositive. Sequencing was performed on PBMCs. This sequence joins TRBV5-1 and TRBJ2-6; D may be TRBD1 (5 bases). CDR3 in amino acids: CASSRSSGANGLTF. CDR3 DNA sequence: TGCGCCAGCAGTAGGAGCTCTGGGGCCAACGGCCTGACTTTC.